The T cell receptor beta chain described here comes from a study of identical twins. Trimming stripped 0 bases from V and 5 bases from J, with 26 bases between. In germline, CDR1 is SGHAT, CDR2 FQNNGV. The CDR3 sequence is 20 residues long. As regards this clonotype: Its matching antigen is unknown.

Points from the study as a whole: Conclusions relied on cross-sectional statistical analysis, not following the same donors.

A universal primer site arose from template switching, and cDNA bore unique molecular identifiers. TCRdb re-analysed the 5' RACE reads in MiXCR, keeping a single row per CDR3 protein. Of 250,000 to 350,000 distinct CDR3 sequences in the sample, less than 9% were seen once. Separately, the same data were catalogued under a study of yellow fever vaccine responses in identical twins.

The J gene is TRBJ2-1, the V gene TRBV11-2; a weak D match, TRBD1 (5 bases). Sequencing used memory (CD45RO+) T cells sorted from blood. The receptor was derived from a woman aged 18-29 years in good health. CDR3 bases: TGTGCCAGCAGCTTAGATTATAGCTGGGGCTCCTTAGGATCGGACAATGAGCAGTTCTTC. Amino acid sequence: CASSLDYSWGSLGSDNEQFF.